This TCR beta chain was retrieved from a study of post-analysis software for immune sequencing data. TCR beta libraries were prepared from cDNA with unique molecular identifiers. TCRdb recomputed calls from the PCR reads with MiXCR, one row per CDR3 protein. The sample has approximately 400,000 distinct CDR3 sequences, approximately 33% seen once. The sample taken for sequencing was blood. The clonotype originates from a girl aged 10-17 years with multiple sclerosis.

The CDR3 is CASSLAGGIEAFF. The CDR3, as DNA: TGTGCCAGCAGCTTGGCAGGGGGAATTGAAGCTTTCTTT. This chain joins TRBV5-6 and TRBJ1-1; 7 bases agree with TRBD1. Germline V gene data show CDR1 as SGHDT and CDR2 as YYEEEE. This CDR3 spans 13 amino acids. J gave up 7 bases and V 0 bases, and 3 bases lay outside the gene matches.